This TCR beta chain was profiled in a study of regulatory T cells in long-lasting Graves disease. Study-wide context: New Graves' disease cases had less than 3 months of antithyroid drugs.

In its sample, this clonotype was seen many times. Its antigen is unknown. Study-wide results and limits: Among the persistent patients, about 3,000 public clonotypes were shared, more than the approximately 1,000 shared among new patients.

CDR3-region Arm-PCR and iRepertoire HTBI primers produced the TCR beta libraries. A single record per CDR3 protein comes from TCRdb applying MiXCR to the multiplex PCR reads. The sample yields 400,000 to 500,000 distinct CDR3 sequences, over 12% seen once. Time point specified: newly diagnosed GD, antithyroid drugs for less than 3 months. The authors made the TCR library using RNA they extracted from PBMCs. The sample was also reused in another study, on T cells in Graves' hyperthyroidism and ophthalmopathy. This second study notes: A 13 V-J model separated ophthalmopathy from stable hyperthyroidism.

The clonotype comes from a middle-aged woman with Graves disease. The source was peripheral blood mononuclear cells (PBMCs), collected at new diagnosis, from a patient treated with antithyroid drugs.

The CDR3 reads CSVPKGRVSFF. The CDR3 nucleotides read TGCAGCGTCCCCAAGGGCAGGGTGTCTTTCTTT. This chain joins TRBV29-1 and TRBJ1-1, with a possible D match to TRBD1 (5 bases). Germline-derived CDR1 and CDR2 are SQVTM and ANQGSEA. The CDR3 loop spans 11 amino acids. The germline V and J ends were trimmed by 6 bases and 12 bases, with 17 bases remaining between them. The entire variable domain, with the rest obtained from reference TRBV29-1 and TRBJ1-1, is as follows: SAVISQKPSRDICQRGTSLTIQCQVDSQVTMMFWYRQQPGQSLTLIATANQGSEATYESGFVIDKFPISRPNLTFSTLTVSNMSPEDSSIYLCSVPKGRVSFFGQGTRLTVV.